The T cell receptor (beta chain) described here comes from a study of blood T cells in healthy people across ages. Study conclusions and caveats: Significant beta diversity loss was already apparent by age approximately 40, declining roughly linearly.

Comment on this clonotype: Its target is unknown.

Sample-barcoded 5' priming and a J-beta primer mix drove a second PCR of about 6 to 11 cycles. TCRdb re-analysed the 5' RACE reads in MiXCR, keeping a single row per CDR3 protein. The data show fewer than 1 million distinct CDR3 sequences, roughly 44% seen once. The CDR3 contains 14 residues. Trimming took 7 bases from V and 2 from J, leaving 15 bases between them. The sample comprised blood. The rearrangement uses TRBV12-3 or TRBV12-4 and TRBJ2-7, with D maybe TRBD2 (6 bases). The clonotype originates from a man aged 55 to 70 in good health. CDR3 protein: CASNLGGGTYEQYF. Written as DNA, the CDR3 is TGTGCCAGCAATCTGGGAGGAGGGACCTACGAGCAGTACTTC.